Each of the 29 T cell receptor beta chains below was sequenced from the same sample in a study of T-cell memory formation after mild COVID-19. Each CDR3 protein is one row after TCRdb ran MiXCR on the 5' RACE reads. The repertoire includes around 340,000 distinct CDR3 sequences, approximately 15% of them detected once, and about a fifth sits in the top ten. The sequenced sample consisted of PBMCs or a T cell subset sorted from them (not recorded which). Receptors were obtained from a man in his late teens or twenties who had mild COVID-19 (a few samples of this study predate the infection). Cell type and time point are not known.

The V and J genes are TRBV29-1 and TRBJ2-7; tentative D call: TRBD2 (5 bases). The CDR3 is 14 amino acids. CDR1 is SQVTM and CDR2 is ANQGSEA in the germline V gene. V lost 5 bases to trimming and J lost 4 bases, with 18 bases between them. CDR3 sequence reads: CSVFSPGGRYEQYF. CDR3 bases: TGCAGCGTTTTTTCCCCCGGAGGAAGGTACGAGCAGTACTTC.

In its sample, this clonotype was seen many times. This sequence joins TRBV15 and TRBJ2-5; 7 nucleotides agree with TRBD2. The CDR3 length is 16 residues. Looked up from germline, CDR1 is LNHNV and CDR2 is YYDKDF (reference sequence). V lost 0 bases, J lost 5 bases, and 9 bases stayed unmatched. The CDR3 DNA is TGTGCCACCAGCAGAGAGATTACGACCGGGGGGGAGACCCAGTACTTC. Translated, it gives CATSREITTGGETQYF.

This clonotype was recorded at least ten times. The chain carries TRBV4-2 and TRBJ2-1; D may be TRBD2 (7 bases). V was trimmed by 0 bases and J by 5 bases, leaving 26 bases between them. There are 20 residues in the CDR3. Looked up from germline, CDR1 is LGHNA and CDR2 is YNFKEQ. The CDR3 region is CASSQDPIGGVDRQNNEQFF. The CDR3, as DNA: TGTGCCAGCAGCCAAGATCCGATTGGGGGGGTTGACAGGCAAAACAATGAGCAGTTCTTC.

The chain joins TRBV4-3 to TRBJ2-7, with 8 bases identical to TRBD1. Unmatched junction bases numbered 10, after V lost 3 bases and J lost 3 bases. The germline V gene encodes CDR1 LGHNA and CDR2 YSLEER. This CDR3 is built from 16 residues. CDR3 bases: TGCGCCAGCAGCCAGAGCTCTGGGACAGGATTCTACGAGCAGTACTTC. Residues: CASSQSSGTGFYEQYF.

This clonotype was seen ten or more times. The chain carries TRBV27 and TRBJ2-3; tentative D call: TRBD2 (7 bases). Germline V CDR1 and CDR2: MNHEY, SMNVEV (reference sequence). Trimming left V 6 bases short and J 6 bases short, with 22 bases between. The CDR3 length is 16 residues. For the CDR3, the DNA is TGTGCCAGCAGCCCAACCCCGTGGGGGGGCGGGGATACGCAGTATTTT. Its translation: CASSPTPWGGGDTQYF.

This CDR3 is CASSLDRGRGEKLFF. The DNA of the CDR3 is TGCGCCAGCAGCCTGGACAGGGGGCGAGGAGAAAAACTGTTTTTT. The chain combines TRBV5-1 with TRBJ1-4, with 11 bases lining up with TRBD1. V lost 4 bases and J lost 8; bases outside the gene matches: 7. This CDR3 region has 15 residues. CDR1 is SGHRS and CDR2 is YFSETQ in the germline V gene.

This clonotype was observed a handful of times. This CDR3 reads CASSVMDSSDTQYF. The CDR3 DNA is TGCGCCAGCAGCGTAATGGACAGCTCAGATACGCAGTATTTT. The chain carries TRBV5-1 and TRBJ2-3, with TRBD1 as a possible D gene (6 bases). This CDR3 is built from 14 residues. The germline gives CDR1 SGHRS, CDR2 YFSETQ. Trimming removed 4 bases from V and 4 bases from J, with 13 bases in between.

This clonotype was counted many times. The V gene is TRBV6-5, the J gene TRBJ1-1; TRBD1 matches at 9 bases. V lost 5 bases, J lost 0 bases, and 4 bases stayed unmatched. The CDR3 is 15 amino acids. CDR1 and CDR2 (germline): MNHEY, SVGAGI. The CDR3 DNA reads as TGTGCCAGCAGTGACTGGACAGGGGTGAACACTGAAGCTTTCTTT. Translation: CASSDWTGVNTEAFF.

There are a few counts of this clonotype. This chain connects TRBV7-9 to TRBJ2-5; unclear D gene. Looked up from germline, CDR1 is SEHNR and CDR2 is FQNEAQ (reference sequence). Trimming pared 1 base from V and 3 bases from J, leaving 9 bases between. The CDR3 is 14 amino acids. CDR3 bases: TGTGCCAGCAGCTTAGACTGGATAAAAGAGACCCAGTACTTC. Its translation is CASSLDWIKETQYF.

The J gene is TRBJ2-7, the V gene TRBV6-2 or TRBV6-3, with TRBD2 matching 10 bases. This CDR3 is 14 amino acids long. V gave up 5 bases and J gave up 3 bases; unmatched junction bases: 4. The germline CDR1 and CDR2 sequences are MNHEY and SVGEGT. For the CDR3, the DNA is TGTGCCAGCAGTCTAGCGGGGGACTTCTACGAGCAGTACGTC. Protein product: CASSLAGDFYEQYV.

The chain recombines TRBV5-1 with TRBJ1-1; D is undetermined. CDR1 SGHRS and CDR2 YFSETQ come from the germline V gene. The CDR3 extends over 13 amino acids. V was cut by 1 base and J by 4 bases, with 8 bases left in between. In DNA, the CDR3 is TGCGCCAGCAGCTTGTCCAGAGCCACTGAAGCTTTCTTT. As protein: CASSLSRATEAFF.

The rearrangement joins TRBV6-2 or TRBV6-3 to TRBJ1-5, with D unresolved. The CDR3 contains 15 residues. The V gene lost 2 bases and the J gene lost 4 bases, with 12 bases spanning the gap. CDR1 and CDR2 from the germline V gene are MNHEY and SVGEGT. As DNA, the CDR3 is TGTGCCAGCAGTTACACTCGGAGTGAGAATCAGCCCCAGCATTTT. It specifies CASSYTRSENQPQHF.

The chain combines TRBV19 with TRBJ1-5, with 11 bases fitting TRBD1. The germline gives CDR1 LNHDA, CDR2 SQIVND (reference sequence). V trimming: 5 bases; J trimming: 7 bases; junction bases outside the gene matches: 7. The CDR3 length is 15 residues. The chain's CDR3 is CASSVGQGARQPQHF. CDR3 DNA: TGTGCCAGTAGTGTCGGACAGGGGGCAAGGCAGCCCCAGCATTTT. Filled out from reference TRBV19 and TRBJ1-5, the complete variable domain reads DGGITQSPKYLFRKEGQNVTLSCEQNLNHDAMYWYRQDPGQGLRLIYYSQIVNDFQKGDIAEGYSVSREKKESFPLTVTSAQKNPTAFYLCASSVGQGARQPQHFGDGTRLSIL.

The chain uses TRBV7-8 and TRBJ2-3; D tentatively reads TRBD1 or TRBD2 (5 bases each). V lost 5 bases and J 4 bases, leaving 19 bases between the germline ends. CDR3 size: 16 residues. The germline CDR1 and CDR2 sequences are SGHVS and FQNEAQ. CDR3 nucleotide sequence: TGTGCCAGCAGCCTCAGGAGCGAGGGGCGAGCAGATACGCAGTATTTT. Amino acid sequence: CASSLRSEGRADTQYF.

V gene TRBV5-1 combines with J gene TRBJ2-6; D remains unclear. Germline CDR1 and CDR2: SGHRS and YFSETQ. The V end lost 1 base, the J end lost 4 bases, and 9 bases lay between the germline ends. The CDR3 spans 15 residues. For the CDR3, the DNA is TGCGCCAGCAGCTTGTATGGATCGGGGGCCAACGTCCTGACTTTC. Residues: CASSLYGSGANVLTF.

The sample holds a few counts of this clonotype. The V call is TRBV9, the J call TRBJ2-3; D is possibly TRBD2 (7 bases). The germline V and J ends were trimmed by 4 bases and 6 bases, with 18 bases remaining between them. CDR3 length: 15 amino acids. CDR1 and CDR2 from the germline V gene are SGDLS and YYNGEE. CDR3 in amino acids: CASSSLGGPADTQYF. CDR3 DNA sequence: TGTGCCAGCAGCTCCTTGGGGGGGCCGGCGGATACGCAGTATTTT.

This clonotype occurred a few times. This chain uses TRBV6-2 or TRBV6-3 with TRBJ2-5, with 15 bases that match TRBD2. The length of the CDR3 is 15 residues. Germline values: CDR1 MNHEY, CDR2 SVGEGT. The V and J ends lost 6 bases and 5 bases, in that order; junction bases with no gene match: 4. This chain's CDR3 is CASRGTSGGLETQYF. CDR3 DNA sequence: TGTGCCAGCAGAGGGACTAGCGGGGGGCTGGAGACCCAGTACTTC.

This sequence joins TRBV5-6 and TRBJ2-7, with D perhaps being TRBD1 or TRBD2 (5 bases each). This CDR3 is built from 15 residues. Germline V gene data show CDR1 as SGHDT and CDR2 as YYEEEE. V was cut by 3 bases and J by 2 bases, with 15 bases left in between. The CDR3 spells CASSWGPGSTYEQYV. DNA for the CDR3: TGTGCCAGCAGCTGGGGCCCGGGATCGACCTACGAGCAGTACGTC.

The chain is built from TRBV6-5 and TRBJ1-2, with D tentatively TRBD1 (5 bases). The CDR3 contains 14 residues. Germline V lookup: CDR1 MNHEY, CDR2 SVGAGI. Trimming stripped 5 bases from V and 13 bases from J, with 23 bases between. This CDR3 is CASSPRDPVGPFTF. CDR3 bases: TGTGCCAGCAGTCCCCGGGATCCCGTGGGGCCCTTCACCTTC.

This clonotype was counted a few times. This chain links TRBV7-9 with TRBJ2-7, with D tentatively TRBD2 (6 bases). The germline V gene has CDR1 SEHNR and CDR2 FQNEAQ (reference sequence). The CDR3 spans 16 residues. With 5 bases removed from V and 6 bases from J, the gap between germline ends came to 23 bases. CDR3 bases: TGTGCCAGCAGCCCCCTAGGCTTGAGGGGAGGATTCGAGCAGTACTTC. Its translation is CASSPLGLRGGFEQYF. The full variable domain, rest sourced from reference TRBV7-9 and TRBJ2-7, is DTGVSQNPRHKITKRGQNVTFRCDPISEHNRLYWYRQTLGQGPEFLTYFQNEAQLEKSRLLSDRFSAERPKGSFSTLEIQRTEQGDSAMYLCASSPLGLRGGFEQYFGPGTRLTVT.

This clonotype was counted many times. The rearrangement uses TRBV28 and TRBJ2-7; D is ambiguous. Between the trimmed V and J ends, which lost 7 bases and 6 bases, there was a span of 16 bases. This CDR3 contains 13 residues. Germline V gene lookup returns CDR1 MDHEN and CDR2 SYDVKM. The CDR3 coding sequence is TGTGCCAGCACTACCGACCGGGCCGGCGAGCAGTACGTC. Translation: CASTTDRAGEQYV.

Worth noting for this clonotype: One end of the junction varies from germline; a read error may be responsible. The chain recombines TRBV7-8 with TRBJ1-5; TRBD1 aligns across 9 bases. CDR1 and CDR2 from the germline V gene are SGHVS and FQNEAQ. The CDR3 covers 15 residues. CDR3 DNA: TGTGCCACCAGCTCACAGGGGGCTTGGGGTCAGCCCCAGCATTTT. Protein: CATSSQGAWGQPQHF.

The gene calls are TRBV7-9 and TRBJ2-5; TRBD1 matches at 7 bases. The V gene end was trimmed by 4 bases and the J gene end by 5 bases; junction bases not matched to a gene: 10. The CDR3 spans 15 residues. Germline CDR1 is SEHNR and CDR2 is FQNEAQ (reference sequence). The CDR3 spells CASSYTGTAGETQYF. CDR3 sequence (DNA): TGTGCCAGCAGCTACACCGGGACAGCTGGGGAGACCCAGTACTTC.

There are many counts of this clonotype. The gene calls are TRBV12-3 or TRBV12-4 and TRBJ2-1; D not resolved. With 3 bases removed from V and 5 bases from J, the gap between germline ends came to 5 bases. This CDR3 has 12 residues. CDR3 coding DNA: TGTGCCAGCAGTTTTGAGGACAATGAGCAGTTCTTC. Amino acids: CASSFEDNEQFF.

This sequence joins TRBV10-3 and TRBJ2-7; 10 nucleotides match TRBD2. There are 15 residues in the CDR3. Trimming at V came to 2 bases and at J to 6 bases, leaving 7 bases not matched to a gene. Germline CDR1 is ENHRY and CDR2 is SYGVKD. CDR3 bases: TGTGCCATCAGTGAGCCGGGACTAGCGTCGCTCGAGCAGTACTTC. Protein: CAISEPGLASLEQYF.

CDR3 coding DNA: TGCGCCAGCAGGGGACAGGGGTCCTACAATGAGCAGTTCTTC. It yields the protein CASRGQGSYNEQFF. V is TRBV5-1 and J is TRBJ2-1; 10 nucleotides line up with TRBD1. Trimming at V came to 5 bases and at J to 1 base, leaving 0 bases not matched to a gene. Looked up from germline, CDR1 is SGHRS and CDR2 is YFSETQ. This CDR3 has 14 residues.

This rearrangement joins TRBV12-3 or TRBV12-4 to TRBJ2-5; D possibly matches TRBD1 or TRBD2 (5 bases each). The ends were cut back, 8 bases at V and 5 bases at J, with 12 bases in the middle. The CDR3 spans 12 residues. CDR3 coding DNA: TGTGCCAGCGAGGGGCCGGGGGAGACCCAGTACTTC. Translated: CASEGPGETQYF.

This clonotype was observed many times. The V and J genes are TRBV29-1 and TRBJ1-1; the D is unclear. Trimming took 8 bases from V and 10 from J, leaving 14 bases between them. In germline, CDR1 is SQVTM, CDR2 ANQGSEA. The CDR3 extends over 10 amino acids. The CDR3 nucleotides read TGCAGCATTTCGGAAGTCCGAGCTTTCTTT. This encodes CSISEVRAFF.

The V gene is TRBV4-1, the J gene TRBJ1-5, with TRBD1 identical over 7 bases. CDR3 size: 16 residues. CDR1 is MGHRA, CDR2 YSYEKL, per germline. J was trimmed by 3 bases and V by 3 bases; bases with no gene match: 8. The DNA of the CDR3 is TGCGCCAGCAGCCAGGGGGGCAGGGGGACCAATCAGCCCCAGCATTTT. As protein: CASSQGGRGTNQPQHF.